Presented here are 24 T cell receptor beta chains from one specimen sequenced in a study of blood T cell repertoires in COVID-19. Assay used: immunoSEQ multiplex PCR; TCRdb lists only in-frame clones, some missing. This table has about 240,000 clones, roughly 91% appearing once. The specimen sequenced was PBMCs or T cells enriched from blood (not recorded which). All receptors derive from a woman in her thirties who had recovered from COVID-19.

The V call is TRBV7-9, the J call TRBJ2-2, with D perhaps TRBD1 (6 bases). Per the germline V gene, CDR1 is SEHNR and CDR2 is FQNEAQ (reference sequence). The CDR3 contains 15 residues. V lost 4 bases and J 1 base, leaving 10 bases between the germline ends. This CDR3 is CASSSGARNTGELFF. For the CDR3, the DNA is TGTGCCAGCAGCTCAGGGGCTCGGAACACCGGGGAGCTGTTTTTT.

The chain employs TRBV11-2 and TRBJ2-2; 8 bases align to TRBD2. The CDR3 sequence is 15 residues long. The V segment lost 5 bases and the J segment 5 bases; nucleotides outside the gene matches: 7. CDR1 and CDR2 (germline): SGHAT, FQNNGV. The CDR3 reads CASSPAGVNTGELFF. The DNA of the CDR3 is TGTGCCAGCAGCCCAGCGGGAGTCAATACCGGGGAGCTGTTTTTT.

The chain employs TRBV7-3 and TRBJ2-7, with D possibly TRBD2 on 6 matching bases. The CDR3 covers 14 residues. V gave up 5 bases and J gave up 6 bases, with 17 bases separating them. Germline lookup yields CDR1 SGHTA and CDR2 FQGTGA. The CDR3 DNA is TGTGCCAGCAGCGAAGGGGCGGGGTCCGGCGAGCAGTACTTC. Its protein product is CASSEGAGSGEQYF.

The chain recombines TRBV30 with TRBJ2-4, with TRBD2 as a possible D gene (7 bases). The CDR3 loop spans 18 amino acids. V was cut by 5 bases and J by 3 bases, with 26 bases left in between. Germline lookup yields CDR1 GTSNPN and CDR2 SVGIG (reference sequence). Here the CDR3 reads CAWDGGRVALGGKNIQYF. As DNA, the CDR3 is TGTGCCTGGGACGGGGGGCGGGTGGCTCTAGGGGGCAAAAACATTCAGTACTTC.

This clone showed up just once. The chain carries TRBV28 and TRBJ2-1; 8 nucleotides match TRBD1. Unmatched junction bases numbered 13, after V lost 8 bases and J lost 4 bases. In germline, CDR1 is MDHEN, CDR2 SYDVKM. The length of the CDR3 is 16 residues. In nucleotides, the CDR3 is TGTGCCAGCGGAACTCAGGGGGCTCTTCCTTACAATGAGCAGTTCTTC. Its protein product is CASGTQGALPYNEQFF. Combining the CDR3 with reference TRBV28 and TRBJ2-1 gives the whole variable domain DVKVTQSSRYLVKRTGEKVFLECVQDMDHENMFWYRQDPGLGLRLIYFSYDVKMKEKGDIPEGYSVSREKKERFSLILESASTNQTSMYLCASGTQGALPYNEQFFGPGTRLTVL.

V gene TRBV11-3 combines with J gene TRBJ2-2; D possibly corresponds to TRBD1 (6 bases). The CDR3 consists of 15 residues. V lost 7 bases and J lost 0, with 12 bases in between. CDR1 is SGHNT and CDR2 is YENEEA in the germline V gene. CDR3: CASKDRQTNTGELFF. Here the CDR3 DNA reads TGTGCCAGCAAGGACAGACAAACGAACACCGGGGAGCTGTTTTTT.

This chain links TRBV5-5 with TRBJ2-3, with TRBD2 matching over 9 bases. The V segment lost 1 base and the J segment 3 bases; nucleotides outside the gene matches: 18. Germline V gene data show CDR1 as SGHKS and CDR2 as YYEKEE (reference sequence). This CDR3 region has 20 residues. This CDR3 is CASSLNRLAEGPHGTDTQYF. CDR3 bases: TGTGCCAGCAGCTTGAATAGACTAGCGGAAGGTCCACACGGTACAGATACGCAGTATTTT. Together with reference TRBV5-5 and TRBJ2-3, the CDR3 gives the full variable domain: DAGVTQSPTHLIKTRGQQVTLRCSPISGHKSVSWYQQVLGQGPQFIFQYYEKEERGRGNFPDRFSARQFPNYSSELNVNALLLGDSALYLCASSLNRLAEGPHGTDTQYFGPGTRLTVL.

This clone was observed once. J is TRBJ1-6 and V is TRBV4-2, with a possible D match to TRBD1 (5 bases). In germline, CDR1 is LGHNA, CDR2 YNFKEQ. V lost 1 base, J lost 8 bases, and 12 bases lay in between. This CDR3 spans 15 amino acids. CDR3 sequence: CASSQGPSRDSPLHF. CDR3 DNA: TGTGCCAGCAGCCAAGGACCCAGCAGGGATTCACCCCTCCACTTT.

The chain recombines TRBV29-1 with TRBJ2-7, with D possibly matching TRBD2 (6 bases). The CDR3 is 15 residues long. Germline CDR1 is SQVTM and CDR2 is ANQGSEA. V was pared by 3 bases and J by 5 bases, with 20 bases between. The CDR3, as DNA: TGCAGCGTTGAGGGGGTTTGGGGGGTGACTGACGAGCAGTACTTC. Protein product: CSVEGVWGVTDEQYF.

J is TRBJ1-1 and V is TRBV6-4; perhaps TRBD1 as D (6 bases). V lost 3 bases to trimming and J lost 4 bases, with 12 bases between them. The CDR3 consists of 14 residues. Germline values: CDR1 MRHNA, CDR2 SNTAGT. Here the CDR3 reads CASSEEDSSTEAFF. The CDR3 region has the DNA TGTGCCAGCAGTGAAGAGGACAGCAGCACTGAAGCTTTCTTT.

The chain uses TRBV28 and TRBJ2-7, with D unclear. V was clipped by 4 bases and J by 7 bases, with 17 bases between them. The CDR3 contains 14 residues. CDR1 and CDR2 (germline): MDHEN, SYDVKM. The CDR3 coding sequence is TGTGCCAGCAGTTCCAGCGTCGCGGTTAGAGAGCAGTACTTC. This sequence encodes CASSSSVAVREQYF.

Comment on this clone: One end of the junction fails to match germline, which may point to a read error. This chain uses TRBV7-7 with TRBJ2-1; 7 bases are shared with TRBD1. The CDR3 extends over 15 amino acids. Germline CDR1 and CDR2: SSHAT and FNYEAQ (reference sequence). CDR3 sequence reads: CASSLRQGANNEQFF. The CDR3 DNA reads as TGTGCTAGCAGCTTAAGACAGGGAGCGAACAATGAGCAGTTCTTC.

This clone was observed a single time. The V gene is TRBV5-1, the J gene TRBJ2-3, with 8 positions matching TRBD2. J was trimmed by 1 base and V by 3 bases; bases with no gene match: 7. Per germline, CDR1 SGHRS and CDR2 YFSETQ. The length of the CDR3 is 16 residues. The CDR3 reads CASSSTGTRGTDTQYF. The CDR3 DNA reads TGCGCCAGCAGCTCTACCGGGACTAGGGGCACAGATACGCAGTATTTT.

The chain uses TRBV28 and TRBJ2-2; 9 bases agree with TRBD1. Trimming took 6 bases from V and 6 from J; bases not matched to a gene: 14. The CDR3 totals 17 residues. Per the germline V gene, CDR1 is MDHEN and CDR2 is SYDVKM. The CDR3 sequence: CASRHSFGTGRAGELFF. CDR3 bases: TGTGCCAGCAGGCACAGTTTCGGGACAGGGAGGGCCGGGGAGCTGTTTTTT.

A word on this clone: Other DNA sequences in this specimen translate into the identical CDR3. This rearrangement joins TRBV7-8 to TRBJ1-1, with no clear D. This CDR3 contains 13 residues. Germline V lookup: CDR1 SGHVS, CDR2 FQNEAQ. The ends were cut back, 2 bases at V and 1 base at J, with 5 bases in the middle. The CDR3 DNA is TGTGCCAGCAGCTTACGTAGGAACACTGAAGCTTTCTTT. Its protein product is CASSLRRNTEAFF.

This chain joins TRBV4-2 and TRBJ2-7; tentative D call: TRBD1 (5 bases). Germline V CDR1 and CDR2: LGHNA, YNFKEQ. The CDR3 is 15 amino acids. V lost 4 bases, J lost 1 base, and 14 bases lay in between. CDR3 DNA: TGTGCCAGCAGCCGCGCCAGGGCGAGGTCCTACGAGCAGTACTTC. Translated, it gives CASSRARARSYEQYF.

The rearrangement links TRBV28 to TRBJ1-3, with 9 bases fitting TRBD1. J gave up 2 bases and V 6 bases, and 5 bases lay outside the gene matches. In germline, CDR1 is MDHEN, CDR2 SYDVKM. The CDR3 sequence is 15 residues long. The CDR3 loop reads CASSPNRGPGNTIYF. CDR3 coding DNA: TGTGCCAGCAGCCCTAACAGGGGGCCTGGAAACACCATATATTTT.

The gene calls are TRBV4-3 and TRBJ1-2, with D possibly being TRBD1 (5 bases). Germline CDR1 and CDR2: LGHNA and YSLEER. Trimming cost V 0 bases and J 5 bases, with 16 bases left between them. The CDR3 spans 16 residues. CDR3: CASSQDLGRGTYGYTF. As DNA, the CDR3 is TGCGCCAGCAGCCAAGATCTGGGCCGAGGGACTTATGGCTACACCTTC.

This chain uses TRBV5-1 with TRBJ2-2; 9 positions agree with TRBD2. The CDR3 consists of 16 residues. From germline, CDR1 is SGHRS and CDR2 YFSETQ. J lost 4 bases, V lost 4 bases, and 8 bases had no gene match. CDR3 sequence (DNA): TGCGCCAGCAGCCAACCGGGACTAGCCGTCACCGGGGAGCTGTTTTTT. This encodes CASSQPGLAVTGELFF. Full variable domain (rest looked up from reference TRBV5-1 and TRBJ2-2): KAGVTQTPRYLIKTRGQQVTLSCSPISGHRSVSWYQQTPGQGLQFLFEYFSETQRNKGNFPGRFSGRQFSNSRSEMNVSTLELGDSALYLCASSQPGLAVTGELFFGEGSRLTVL.

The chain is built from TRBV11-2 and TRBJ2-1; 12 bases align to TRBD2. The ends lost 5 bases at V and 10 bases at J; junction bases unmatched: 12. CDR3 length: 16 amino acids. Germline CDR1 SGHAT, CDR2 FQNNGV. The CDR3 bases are TGTGCCAGCAGCCCTCGGACTAGCGGGACGGCCGGGGAGCAGTTCTTC. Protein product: CASSPRTSGTAGEQFF.

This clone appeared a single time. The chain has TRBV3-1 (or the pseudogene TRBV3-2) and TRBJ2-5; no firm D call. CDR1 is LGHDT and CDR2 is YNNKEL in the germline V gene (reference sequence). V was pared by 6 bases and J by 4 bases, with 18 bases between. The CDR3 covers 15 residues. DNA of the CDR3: TGTGCCAGCAGGACGGGTCCCCGGATCCGAGAGACCCAGTACTTC. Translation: CASRTGPRIRETQYF.

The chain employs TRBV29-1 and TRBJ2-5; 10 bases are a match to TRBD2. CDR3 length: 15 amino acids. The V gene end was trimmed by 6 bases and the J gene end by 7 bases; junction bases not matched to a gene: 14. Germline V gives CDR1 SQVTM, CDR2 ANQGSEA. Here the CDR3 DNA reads TGCAGCGTGGGTGGACTAGCGGCGAGTTCTGCGACCCAGTACTTC. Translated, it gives CSVGGLAASSATQYF.

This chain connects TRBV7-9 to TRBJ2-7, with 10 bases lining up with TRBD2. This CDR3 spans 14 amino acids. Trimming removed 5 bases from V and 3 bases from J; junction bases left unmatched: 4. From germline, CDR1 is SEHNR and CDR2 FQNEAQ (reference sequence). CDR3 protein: CASSAGLALYEQYF. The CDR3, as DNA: TGTGCCAGCAGCGCGGGACTAGCGCTCTACGAGCAGTACTTC.

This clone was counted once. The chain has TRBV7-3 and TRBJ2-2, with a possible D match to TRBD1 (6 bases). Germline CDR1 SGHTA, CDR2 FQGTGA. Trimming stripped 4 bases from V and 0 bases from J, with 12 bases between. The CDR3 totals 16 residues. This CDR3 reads CASSSRAGANTGELFF. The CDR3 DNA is TGTGCCAGCAGCTCTCGGGCAGGGGCGAACACCGGGGAGCTGTTTTTT.